The 29 T cell receptor beta chains in this list originate from one sample, sequenced in a study of breast tumors, draining lymph nodes, adjacent tissues. Via MiXCR, TCRdb re-called the multiplex PCR reads, giving one row per CDR3 protein. The profile shows over 60,000 distinct CDR3 sequences, around 43% of them singletons. Sample: breast tumor tissue. Receptor source: a female donor with breast cancer. Some clones in this sample may be carry-over from other donors' samples.

Ten or more counts support this clonotype. The chain uses TRBV7-6 and TRBJ2-1; 9 positions match TRBD2. Germline CDR1 reads SGHVS; CDR2 reads FNYEAQ. The CDR3 has 16 residues. Trimming at V came to 2 bases and at J to 4 bases, leaving 6 bases not matched to a gene. CDR3 sequence (DNA): TGTGCCAGCAGCTTAAGTATTGCGGGGGGGTACAATGAGCAGTTCTTC. Translation: CASSLSIAGGYNEQFF.

This clonotype was counted a single time. Its ends do not fully match the called genes, so a read error is possible. The chain is built from TRBV20-1 and TRBJ2-7; a possible D gene is TRBD2 (6 bases). Germline CDR1 reads DFQATT; CDR2 reads SNEGSKA (reference sequence). CDR3 length: 15 amino acids. CDR3 nucleotides: TGCAGTGCCAGAGCCGGGACTGGCGGACTCTACGAGCAGTACTTC. Protein sequence: CSARAGTGGLYEQYF.

In this sample, this clonotype turned up many times. The rearrangement links TRBV27 to TRBJ2-7; D tentatively fits TRBD1 or TRBD2 (5 bases each). The germline V gene encodes CDR1 MNHEY and CDR2 SMNVEV (reference sequence). This CDR3 comprises 15 residues. The V end was cut by 2 bases, the J end by 3 bases, with 14 bases between. The DNA for the CDR3 is TGTGCCAGCAGTTTAGGGGAGCCAGGGCGCTACGAGCAGTACTTC. This gives the protein CASSLGEPGRYEQYF.

Ten or more counts support this clonotype. The chain employs TRBV6-1 and TRBJ2-3; D gene uncertain. Trimming took 10 bases from V and 2 from J, leaving 25 bases between them. The CDR3 runs to 17 residues. Germline V gives CDR1 MNHNS, CDR2 SASEGT. The CDR3, as DNA: TGTGCCACTAGACCCCTCCCAAGTACAATATTCACAGATACGCAGTATTTT. Protein: CATRPLPSTIFTDTQYF.

This clonotype was seen at least ten times. This may be a read error, as it is one base from a much larger clone. The rearrangement links TRBV6-1 to TRBJ1-2; D unresolved. The CDR3 loop spans 14 amino acids. V lost 5 bases and J lost 7, with 17 bases in between. From germline, CDR1 is MNHNS and CDR2 SASEGT. The CDR3 protein is CASSQVGSSAGYTF. The CDR3, as DNA: TGTGCCAGCAGTCAAGTGGGCAGTTCAGCTGGCTACACCTTC.

This clonotype was seen only a few times. This sequence joins TRBV15 and TRBJ1-2; D remains ambiguous. The CDR3 is 11 amino acids. Trimming pared 11 bases from V and 4 bases from J, leaving 11 bases between. Germline CDR1 is LNHNV and CDR2 is YYDKDF (reference sequence). For the CDR3, the DNA is TGTGCCCCTCTCCGAGCCTATGGCTACACCTTC. Residues: CAPLRAYGYTF.

The chain recombines TRBV24-1 with TRBJ1-6; 7 bases line up with TRBD1. The germline gives CDR1 KGHDR, CDR2 SFDVKD. The length of the CDR3 is 14 residues. J was trimmed by 7 bases and V by 3 bases; bases with no gene match: 2. As DNA, the CDR3 is TGTGCCACCAGTGATATACAGGGGAATTCACCCCTCCACTTT. Protein product: CATSDIQGNSPLHF.

The rearrangement joins TRBV28 to TRBJ1-4, with 9 bases fitting TRBD1. This CDR3 spans 18 amino acids. CDR1 is MDHEN and CDR2 is SYDVKM in the germline V gene. J gave up 4 bases and V 5 bases, and 14 bases lay outside the gene matches. The CDR3 coding sequence is TGTGCCAGCAGTAGCCTCCGGGACAGGGACTCCCTTAATGAAAAACTGTTTTTT. Amino acid sequence: CASSSLRDRDSLNEKLFF.

The chain joins TRBV9 to TRBJ2-1, with D perhaps matching TRBD1 (5 bases). The germline CDR1 and CDR2 sequences are SGDLS and YYNGEE. Deletions cut 1 base from V and 8 bases from J, with 10 bases between. There are 13 residues in the CDR3. CDR3 coding DNA: TGTGCCAGCAGCGTAAAGGGGTTCGATGAGCAGTTCTTC. Its protein product is CASSVKGFDEQFF.

In regard to this clonotype: It is likely a read error, because the conserved phenylalanine at the end of the CDR3 is missing. The genes are TRBV11-3 and TRBJ2-2; weak D call: TRBD2 (5 bases). The CDR3 loop spans 14 amino acids. Per germline, CDR1 SGHNT and CDR2 YENEEA. CDR3 DNA sequence: TGTGCCAGCAGCTTTGCTGACCAAGCCGGGGAACTGTTTTCT. Translating gives CASSFADQAGELFS.

Regarding this clonotype: A much larger clone differs from this one at a single base, so this may be a read error. The chain joins TRBV12-3 or TRBV12-4 to TRBJ2-7; D remains ambiguous. Trimming removed 6 bases from V and 2 bases from J, with 8 bases in between. The CDR3 covers 12 residues. The DNA for the CDR3 is TGTGCCAGCAGCTGCTTACCCTACGAGCAGTACTTC. Translated: CASSCLPYEQYF.

The chain has TRBV5-4 and TRBJ2-7; D possibly uses TRBD1 or TRBD2 (5 bases each). V lost 4 bases, J lost 1 base, and 21 bases lay in between. CDR3 size: 17 residues. Germline lookup yields CDR1 SGHNT and CDR2 YYREEE (reference sequence). CDR3 residues: CASSLTYTGRFSYEQYF. Here the CDR3 DNA reads TGTGCCAGCAGCCTAACATACACGGGGCGGTTTTCCTACGAGCAGTACTTC.

This clonotype is classed as medium-sized. The rearrangement joins TRBV15 to TRBJ1-2; D is perhaps TRBD1 (5 bases). CDR1 and CDR2 from the germline V gene are LNHNV and YYDKDF (reference sequence). The CDR3 is made up of 12 amino acids. Trimming removed 0 bases at V and 12 bases at J, with 11 bases between. CDR3 bases: TGTGCCACCAGCAGAGATGGGGGGGTGGACACCTTC. It encodes CATSRDGGVDTF.

This clonotype was seen many times. The chain joins TRBV5-6 to TRBJ1-4; 7 nucleotides match TRBD1. The junction had 0 bases not matched to a gene; V was cut back by 4 bases and J by 0 bases. Germline CDR1 is SGHDT and CDR2 is YYEEEE. The CDR3 runs to 14 residues. The CDR3 DNA is TGTGCCAGCAGCCAGGGGGCAACTAATGAAAAACTGTTTTTT. Protein sequence: CASSQGATNEKLFF.

This clonotype has a count of ten or more. This chain connects TRBV7-3 to TRBJ2-3; D possibly corresponds to TRBD2 (6 bases). Trimming removed 4 bases from V and 7 bases from J, with 18 bases in between. Germline CDR1 reads SGHTA; CDR2 reads FQGTGA. The CDR3 contains 15 residues. CDR3 loop: CASSSQGGFANTQYF. CDR3 coding DNA: TGTGCCAGCAGCTCCCAGGGAGGTTTTGCAAATACGCAGTATTTT.

This clonotype was picked up many times. This chain links TRBV12-3 or TRBV12-4 with TRBJ1-1; D is undetermined. V lost 3 bases, J lost 2 bases, and 10 bases lay in between. This CDR3 region has 14 residues. The CDR3 region has the DNA TGTGCCAGCAGTTTTATAGGCCAAAACACTGAAGCTTTCTTT. Translation gives CASSFIGQNTEAFF.

This clonotype occurred many times. The rearrangement links TRBV20-1 to TRBJ1-5; perhaps TRBD1 as D (5 bases). Trimming shortened V by 3 bases and J by 0 bases, and 15 bases separated the two germline ends. Germline lookup yields CDR1 DFQATT and CDR2 SNEGSKA (reference sequence). The CDR3 is 16 amino acids. CDR3 bases: TGCAGTGCTAGTTCCACAGGTGCTTCTAGCAATCAGCCCCAGCATTTT. It encodes CSASSTGASSNQPQHF.

This clonotype was recorded once. The chain carries TRBV7-2 and TRBJ2-2, with D perhaps TRBD1 (5 bases). This CDR3 contains 12 residues. Trimming stripped 0 bases from V and 10 bases from J, with 6 bases between. The germline CDR1 and CDR2 sequences are SGHTA and FQGNSA. The CDR3 spells CASSLAGQELFF. DNA of the CDR3: TGTGCCAGCAGCTTAGCCGGACAGGAGCTGTTTTTT.

The chain couples TRBV7-2 to TRBJ1-6; D call uncertain. Germline V lookup: CDR1 SGHTA, CDR2 FQGNSA. The V gene lost 5 bases and the J gene lost 6 bases, with 17 bases spanning the gap. The CDR3 sequence is 16 residues long. The CDR3 DNA sequence: TGTGCCAGCAGCCCCATGGGCGGGAGAGGTAATTCACCCCTCCACTTT. Translating it yields CASSPMGGRGNSPLHF.

The sample holds many counts of this clonotype. The V and J genes are TRBV15 and TRBJ2-2; 9 bases align to TRBD2. This CDR3 is built from 17 residues. Germline-derived CDR1 and CDR2 are LNHNV and YYDKDF (reference sequence). V lost 0 bases and J lost 3; bases outside the gene matches: 5. The CDR3 protein is CATSREPTSGYTGELFF. The CDR3 coding sequence is TGTGCCACCAGCAGAGAACCGACTAGCGGCTACACCGGGGAGCTGTTTTTT.

V and J are TRBV6-5 and TRBJ1-2, with 8 positions matching TRBD1. The CDR3 is 13 amino acids. The germline gives CDR1 MNHEY, CDR2 SVGAGI. Trimming removed 5 bases from V and 7 bases from J; junction bases left unmatched: 6. This CDR3 reads CASSHDRGGGYTF. CDR3 bases: TGTGCCAGCAGTCACGACAGGGGCGGTGGCTACACCTTC.

The V call is TRBV29-1, the J call TRBJ2-2; 7 bases align to TRBD2. This CDR3 is 16 amino acids long. Germline CDR1 SQVTM, CDR2 ANQGSEA. The CDR3 loop reads CRRKPMGGANTGELFF. CDR3 sequence (DNA): TGCAGACGTAAACCAATGGGGGGGGCGAACACCGGGGAGCTGTTTTTT.

Points on this clonotype: The limits of the CDR3 on the DNA are not certain, so only TCRdb's listed CDR3 is given. This chain uses TRBV9 with TRBJ2-7; TRBD2 is the table's D call, not checked against the DNA. Germline V gives CDR1 SGDLS, CDR2 YYNGEE. The CDR3 has 14 amino acids, counting both end residues. The CDR3 spells CASSVVGGGTEAFF.

This sequence joins TRBV7-9 and TRBJ2-5, with D unresolved. The germline V gene has CDR1 SEHNR and CDR2 FQNEAQ (reference sequence). This CDR3 spans 15 amino acids. Trimming removed 0 bases from V and 2 bases from J, with 10 bases in between. This CDR3 is CASSLASFKQETQYF. In DNA form, the CDR3 reads TGTGCCAGCAGCTTAGCTTCGTTCAAGCAAGAGACCCAGTACTTC.

The V gene is TRBV5-6, the J gene TRBJ1-5; D may be TRBD1 (6 bases). Germline V gene sequence: CDR1 SGHDT, CDR2 YYEEEE. This CDR3 is 12 amino acids long. V was pared by 3 bases and J by 11 bases, with 12 bases between. CDR3 coding DNA: TGTGCCAGCAGCTCGGACAGCCAGACCCAGCATTTT. This codes for CASSSDSQTQHF.

Ten or more counts support this clonotype. The chain links TRBV18 to TRBJ2-3, with 8 nucleotides matching TRBD2. The CDR3 sequence is 15 residues long. J lost 8 bases, V lost 0 bases, and 7 bases had no gene match. CDR1 is KGHSH and CDR2 is LQKENI in the germline V gene. In DNA, the CDR3 is TGTGCCAGCTCACCACCGGGACTAGTTTCGGGTACGCAGTATTTT. Translating gives CASSPPGLVSGTQYF.

This clonotype was recorded a few times. The chain is built from TRBV5-8 and TRBJ2-1; D is ambiguous. The CDR3 spans 16 residues. CDR1 SGHTS and CDR2 YDEGEE come from the germline V gene. V was cut by 0 bases and J by 7 bases, with 17 bases left in between. The CDR3 sequence is CASSLAKTSQVNEQFF. The CDR3 bases are TGTGCCAGCAGCTTGGCCAAGACATCTCAGGTAAATGAGCAGTTCTTC.

The sample holds many counts of this clonotype. The V gene is TRBV3-1, the J gene TRBJ2-5, with TRBD2 identical over 8 bases. Germline-derived CDR1 and CDR2 are LGHDT and YNNKEL (reference sequence). CDR3 length: 15 residues. V gave up 0 bases and J gave up 5 bases; unmatched junction bases: 5. CDR3 in DNA: TGTGCCAGCAGCCAAGATTTGGGACTAGGGGAGACCCAGTACTTC. This sequence encodes CASSQDLGLGETQYF.

The genes are TRBV14 and TRBJ2-1; a weak D match, TRBD1 (5 bases). The CDR3 runs to 11 residues. The V gene lost 6 bases and the J gene lost 8 bases, with 8 bases spanning the gap. Germline assignment: CDR1 SGHDN and CDR2 FVKESK. The CDR3 coding sequence is TGTGCCAGCAGTTCAGGGTATGAGCAGTTCTTC. It is translated as CASSSGYEQFF.